This T cell receptor (beta chain) originates from a study of blood T cells in healthy people across ages. The ends lost 5 bases at V and 8 bases at J; junction bases unmatched: 5. The CDR3 contains 13 residues. Germline V gives CDR1 SGHTA, CDR2 FQGNSA. The individuals who served as donors were healthy Caucasians living in Russia, aged about 6 to 100. For the second PCR, which ran for about 6 to 12 cycles, a sample-barcoded 5' primer and a J-beta primer mix were used. TCRdb redid the calling of the 5' RACE reads with MiXCR, one entry per CDR3 protein. The sample contains about 580,000 distinct CDR3 sequences, around 48% of which appear only once.

This TCR was sampled from a man older than 75 in good health. Specimen: blood. The chain carries TRBV7-2 and TRBJ2-1; 8 bases agree with TRBD2. The CDR3 is CASSRSGGDEQFF. In DNA form, the CDR3 reads TGTGCCAGCAGCCGGAGCGGGGGCGATGAGCAGTTCTTC.